This TCR beta chain emerged from a study of radiotherapy plus CTLA-4 blockade in lung cancer. The CDR3 extends over 11 amino acids. Germline CDR1 reads LNHDA; CDR2 reads SQIVND (reference sequence). V was trimmed by 10 bases and J by 3 bases, leaving 9 bases between them. This clone was counted only a few times. The repertoire was sequenced with immunoSEQ multiplex PCR; TCRdb's copy has only in-frame clones and lacks some. The table has about 16,000 clones, around 70% seen once. The input for sequencing was peripheral blood, taken from a patient treated with radiotherapy plus ipilimumab. The chain joins TRBV19 to TRBJ1-1; D perhaps matches TRBD1 (5 bases). The sequence came from a human donor with non-small cell lung cancer whose response to radiotherapy plus ipilimumab could not be evaluated. The CDR3 bases are TGTGCCACCCAGACAGACACTGAAGCTTTCTTT. Translated: CATQTDTEAFF.